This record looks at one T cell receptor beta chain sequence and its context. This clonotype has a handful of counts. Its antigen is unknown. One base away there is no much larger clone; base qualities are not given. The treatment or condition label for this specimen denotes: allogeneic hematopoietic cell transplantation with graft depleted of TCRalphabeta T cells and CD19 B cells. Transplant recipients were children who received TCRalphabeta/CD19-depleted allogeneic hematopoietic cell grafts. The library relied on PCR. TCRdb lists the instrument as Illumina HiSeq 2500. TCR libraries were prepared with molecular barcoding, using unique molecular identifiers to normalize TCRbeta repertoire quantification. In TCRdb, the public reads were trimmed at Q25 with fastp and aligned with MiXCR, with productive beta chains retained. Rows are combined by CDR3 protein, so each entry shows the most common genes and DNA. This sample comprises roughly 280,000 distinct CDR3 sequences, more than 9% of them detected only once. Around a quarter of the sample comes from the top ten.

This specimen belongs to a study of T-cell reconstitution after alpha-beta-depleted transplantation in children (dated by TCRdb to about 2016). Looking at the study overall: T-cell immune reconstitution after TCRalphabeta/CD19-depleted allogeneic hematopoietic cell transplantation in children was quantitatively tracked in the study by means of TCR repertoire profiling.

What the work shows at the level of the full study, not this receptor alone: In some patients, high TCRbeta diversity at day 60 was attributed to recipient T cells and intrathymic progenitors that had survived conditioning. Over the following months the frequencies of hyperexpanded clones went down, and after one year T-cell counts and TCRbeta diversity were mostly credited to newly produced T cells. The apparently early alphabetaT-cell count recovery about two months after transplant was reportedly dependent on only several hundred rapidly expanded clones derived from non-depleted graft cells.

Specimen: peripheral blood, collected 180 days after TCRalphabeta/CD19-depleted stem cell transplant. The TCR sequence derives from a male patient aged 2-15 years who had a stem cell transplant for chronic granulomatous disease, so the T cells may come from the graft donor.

This receptor carries the CDR3 CASSPQIRGPETEKLFF. The DNA is TGTGCCAGCTCACCCCAAATCCGGGGCCCAGAAACTGAAAAACTGTTTTTT. The chain is assembled from TRBV18 and TRBJ1-4; matching of 5 bases hints at TRBD1 as the D gene. Sequences KGHSH (CDR1) and LQKENI (CDR2) are obtained from the germline V gene. V is reduced by 3 bases and J by 7 bases, leaving a spacing of 21 bases between them. Measured from the cysteine to the phenylalanine, the CDR3 is 17 residues long. This entry keeps only the CDR3 DNA: 51 bases, framed from base 1.